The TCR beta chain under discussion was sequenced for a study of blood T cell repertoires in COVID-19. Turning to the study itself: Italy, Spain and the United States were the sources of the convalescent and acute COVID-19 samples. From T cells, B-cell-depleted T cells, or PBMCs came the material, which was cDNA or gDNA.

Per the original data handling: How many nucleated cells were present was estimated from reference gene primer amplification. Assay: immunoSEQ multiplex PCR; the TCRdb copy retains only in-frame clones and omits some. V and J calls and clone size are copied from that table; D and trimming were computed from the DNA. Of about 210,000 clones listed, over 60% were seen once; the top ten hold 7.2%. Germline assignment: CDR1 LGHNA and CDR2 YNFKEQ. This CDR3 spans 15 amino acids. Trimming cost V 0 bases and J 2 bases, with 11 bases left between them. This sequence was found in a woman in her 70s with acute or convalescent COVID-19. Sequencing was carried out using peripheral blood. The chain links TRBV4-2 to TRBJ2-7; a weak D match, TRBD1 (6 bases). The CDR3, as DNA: TGTGCCAGCAGCCAAGAGAGAACAGGGCCCTACGAGCAGTACTTC. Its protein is CASSQERTGPYEQYF.